A selection of T cell receptor beta chains follows, all from one sample in a study of blood T cells in healthy people across ages. TCRdb reprocessed the 5' RACE reads with MiXCR, giving one entry per CDR3 protein. Of some 920,000 distinct CDR3 sequences detected, roughly half appear once; the ten largest clones hold 20% to 25%. Sequenced sample: blood. Receptor source: a woman aged 60-75 years in good health. Each CDR3 is given with its conserved first and last residue. Each record gives: clone size, J gene, V gene, D gene, CDR3 DNA, CDR3 protein. D genes are given only for firm matches. Expanded clones get a size class; other rows say once, few or many, or leave the size out.

>NA|TRBJ1-4|TRBV14|TRBD1
TGTGCCAGCAGCCGGAGGGCAGGGGGAAATGAAAAACTGTTTTTT
CASSRRAGGNEKLFF
>few|TRBJ2-7|TRBV5-1|TRBD2
TGCGCCAGCAGCTTGTCTCTCGGCAGCGGGAGGGACGAGCAGTACTTC
CASSLSLGSGRDEQYF
>few|TRBJ2-3|TRBV20-1|TRBD1
TGCAGTGCTGACCCACCGACAGGGGGCTTGGGCGATACGCAGTATTTT
CSADPPTGGLGDTQYF
>NA|TRBJ1-2|TRBV20-1|NA
TGCAGTGCCGCTCTAAGGGGGAACTATGGCTACACCTTC
CSAALRGNYGYTF
>few|TRBJ1-5|TRBV20-1|NA
TGCAGTGCTAGCAGGCAGCTCAATCAGCCCCAGCATTTT
CSASRQLNQPQHF
>NA|TRBJ2-1|TRBV20-1|NA
TGCAGTGCTAGAGATCGGACCGGTAGGGGAATCAATGAGCAGTTCTTC
CSARDRTGRGINEQFF
>NA|TRBJ2-7|TRBV15|TRBD2
TGTGCCACCAGCAGAGATCTGGCTAGCGGGAGCTACGAGCAGTACTTC
CATSRDLASGSYEQYF
>NA|TRBJ2-7|TRBV27|NA
TGTGCCAGCAGTTTATCGCCCGGACAGCTCTACGAGCAGTACTTC
CASSLSPGQLYEQYF
>NA|TRBJ2-1|TRBV3-1|TRBD2
TGTGCCAGCAGCGAGGGGGGACTAGCGGGAAGGGAGCAGTTCTTC
CASSEGGLAGREQFF
>NA|TRBJ2-1|TRBV15|NA
TGTGCCACCAGCAGAGGCAGGGACTCTAGGAATGAGCAGTTCTTC
CATSRGRDSRNEQFF
>NA|TRBJ2-1|TRBV19|NA
TGTGCCAGTAGTATAGGCTACAATGAGCAGTTCTTC
CASSIGYNEQFF
>NA|TRBJ2-7|TRBV20-1|NA
TGCAGTGCCCAGATGGGGGGAACCTACAATGAGCAGTACTTC
CSAQMGGTYNEQYF
>few|TRBJ1-1|TRBV4-1|TRBD1
TGCGCCAGCAGCCCAGGCCAGGGGGCGAGGACTGAAGCTTTCTTT
CASSPGQGARTEAFF
>NA|TRBJ2-7|TRBV4-1|TRBD1
TGCGCCAGCAGCTCCCAACAGGGGGACTTAGGCTACGAGCAGTACTTC
CASSSQQGDLGYEQYF
>few|TRBJ1-2|TRBV18|TRBD1
TGTGCCAGCTCACCCTTCCCGACAGGGGACTATGGCTACACCTTC
CASSPFPTGDYGYTF
>NA|TRBJ2-3|TRBV7-2|NA
TGTGCCAGTAGCTCAACGGGACTCTCCACGGATACGCAGTATTTT
CASSSTGLSTDTQYF
>NA|TRBJ2-7|TRBV27|TRBD1
TGTGCCAGCAGTTTATCGGGACAGGGGATAGGGGAGCAGTACTTC
CASSLSGQGIGEQYF
>NA|TRBJ2-3|TRBV21-1|NA
TGTGCCAGCAGCAAAGTCCCGACAGGGAAAGTCACAGATACGCAGTATTTT
CASSKVPTGKVTDTQYF
>NA|TRBJ2-3|TRBV9|NA
TGTGCCAACAGCGTGATCGGGCCAGATACGCAGTATTTT
CANSVIGPDTQYF
>NA|TRBJ2-1|TRBV11-1|TRBD2
TGTGCCAGCACGGTGGCTAGCGGGAGCAATGAGCAGTTCTTC
CASTVASGSNEQFF
>NA|TRBJ2-3|TRBV15|NA
TGTGCCACCAGCAGAGGGGCAAGCACAGATACGCAGTATTTT
CATSRGASTDTQYF
>NA|TRBJ2-3|TRBV18|NA
TGTGCCAGCTCACCAGGGACGGCCTTGGCGGATACGCAGTATTTT
CASSPGTALADTQYF
>NA|TRBJ2-1|TRBV5-1|TRBD1
TGCGCCAGCAGCTCCGCCCCCAGGGACAGAGAGCAGTTCTTC
CASSSAPRDREQFF
>NA|TRBJ2-2|TRBV27|TRBD2
TGTGCCAGCAGCTTGGGACTAGCGGGAGCGGGCACCGGGGAGCTGTTTTTT
CASSLGLAGAGTGELFF
>NA|TRBJ2-1|TRBV4-1|NA
TGCGCCAGCAGCCGCCCAATTTCCGGGACTTGGGCCTACAATGAGCAGTTCTTC
CASSRPISGTWAYNEQFF
>NA|TRBJ1-2|TRBV29-1|NA
TGCAGCGTTGTGGGGGGGGGCCATGGCTACACCTTC
CSVVGGGHGYTF
>NA|TRBJ2-5|TRBV20-1|TRBD1
TGCAGTGCTAGAAGCGGACAGGCTCGAGAGACCCAGTACTTC
CSARSGQARETQYF
>few|TRBJ2-5|TRBV6-2/TRBV6-3|NA
TGTGCCAGCACTACAATGGAATATCACCAAGAGACCCAGTACTTC
CASTTMEYHQETQYF
>many|TRBJ2-7|TRBV29-1|NA
TGCAGCGTTGGAAGGGCAACCTACGAGCAGTACTTC
CSVGRATYEQYF
>NA|TRBJ2-1|TRBV6-2/TRBV6-3|NA
TGTGCCAGCAGTACAGCACTGTCAGGCAATGAGCAGTTCTTC
CASSTALSGNEQFF
>few|TRBJ2-7|TRBV10-3|NA
TGTGCCATCAGTGAGGGCAGACCCTACGAGCAGTACTTC
CAISEGRPYEQYF
>NA|TRBJ1-1|TRBV15|NA
TGTGCCACCAGCAGAGATCCCCCGAGACAGACTTTTGGGACTGAAGCTTTCTTT
CATSRDPPRQTFGTEAFF
>NA|TRBJ2-7|TRBV4-1|TRBD1
TGCGCCAGCAGCCTAGGAACCGGGACAGGTTACGAGCAGTACTTC
CASSLGTGTGYEQYF
>NA|TRBJ1-2|TRBV5-6|NA
TGTGCCAGCAGCTTGTCAGAGGCCTATGGCTACACCTTC
CASSLSEAYGYTF
>NA|TRBJ1-1|TRBV18|TRBD1
TGTGCCAGCTCACCGACAGGGTTTGGCACTGAAGCTTTCTTT
CASSPTGFGTEAFF
>NA|TRBJ2-7|TRBV10-3|TRBD1
TGTGCCATCAGTGATTGGGACAGCTCCTACGAGCAGTACTTC
CAISDWDSSYEQYF
>few|TRBJ2-7|TRBV28|TRBD2
TGTGCCAGCAGCCGAGCGGGAGGAAGCGAGCAGTACTTC
CASSRAGGSEQYF
>NA|TRBJ2-7|TRBV15|NA
TGTGCCACCAGCAGAGATTTGGGGTCTACGCTTTCTGGGCAGTACTTC
CATSRDLGSTLSGQYF
>NA|TRBJ1-5|TRBV21-1|NA
TGTGCCAGCATTTTGTACGGGACAGTTTTTAGCAATCAGCCCCAGCATTTT
CASILYGTVFSNQPQHF
>few|TRBJ1-2|TRBV28|NA
TGTGCCAGCAGTACTCGGACGGCCCTCTATGGCTACACCTTC
CASSTRTALYGYTF
>NA|TRBJ2-5|TRBV11-2|NA
TGTGCCAGCAGCTTAGGGCCCTCTAGGGGAAGCTCCTACAATGAGCAGTACTTC
CASSLGPSRGSSYNEQYF
>few|TRBJ1-1|TRBV5-1|NA
TGCGCCAGCATGATAGGGGTGGAATTGAACACTGAAGCTTTCTTT
CASMIGVELNTEAFF
>few|TRBJ2-5|TRBV29-1|NA
TGCAGCGGTGTAGCGGAGCAAGAGACCCAGTACTTC
CSGVAEQETQYF
>NA|TRBJ2-1|TRBV28|NA
TGTGCCAGCAGTTCAGGGGCCCGTGAGCAGTTCTTC
CASSSGAREQFF
>few|TRBJ2-7|TRBV28|TRBD2
TGTGCCAGCGAAATCGGGACTACAAATGAGCAGTACTTC
CASEIGTTNEQYF